This is a list of T cell receptor beta chains from one sample in a study of shared clonotypes between healthy human individuals. Sequenced by immunoSEQ multiplex PCR; TCRdb stores in-frame clones only, minus some. The sample has about 2,100,000 clones, roughly 91% seen once. The sample consisted of naive CD8+ T cells from PBMCs. These receptors originate from a man between 18 and 35 years old in good health. Some clones in this sample may be carry-over from other donors' samples. The CDR3 runs from the conserved cysteine through the conserved F or W. A D gene is named only where the DNA matches it firmly. Rows may omit the clone size; those that give it use once, few, many or a size class.

d_gene: TRBD2
len: 16
abundance: once
v_gene: TRBV7-2
j_gene: TRBJ2-5
CDR3nt: TGTGCCAGCCGAAGAGGGACTAGCGGGAGTCTGGAGACCCAGTACTTC
CDR3aa: CASRRGTSGSLETQYF

d_gene: TRBD2
len: 14
abundance: NA
v_gene: TRBV6-1
j_gene: TRBJ2-3
CDR3nt: TGTGCCAGCCTCGGATATCCCGGGACTAGAACGCAGTATTTT
CDR3aa: CASLGYPGTRTQYF

d_gene: NA
len: 15
abundance: NA
v_gene: TRBV27
j_gene: TRBJ1-4
CDR3nt: TGTGCCAGCAGTTCTGGACTTCTGTCGAAAGAAAAACTGTTTTTT
CDR3aa: CASSSGLLSKEKLFF

d_gene: NA
len: 16
abundance: once
v_gene: TRBV15
j_gene: TRBJ2-5
CDR3nt: TGTGCCACCAGCGGGGACCGGACACTTCGTTCCGAGACCCAGTACTTC
CDR3aa: CATSGDRTLRSETQYF

d_gene: TRBD1
len: 15
abundance: NA
v_gene: TRBV9
j_gene: TRBJ1-3
CDR3nt: TGTGCCAGCAGCGCCCTACAGGGGGAGAGAAACACCATATATTTT
CDR3aa: CASSALQGERNTIYF

d_gene: TRBD1
len: 15
abundance: NA
v_gene: TRBV27
j_gene: TRBJ2-5
CDR3nt: TGTGCCAGCAGTGGGCGACAGGGGTTGACGGAGACCCAGTACTTC
CDR3aa: CASSGRQGLTETQYF

d_gene: NA
len: 16
abundance: NA
v_gene: TRBV6-1
j_gene: TRBJ1-5
CDR3nt: TGTGCCAGCAGCGAAGACAGGACTTATAGCAATCAGCCCCAGCATTTT
CDR3aa: CASSEDRTYSNQPQHF

d_gene: TRBD1
len: 16
abundance: NA
v_gene: TRBV5-1
j_gene: TRBJ2-7
CDR3nt: TGCGCCAGCAGGGGCACCGGGACAGAAATTGGGTACGAGCAGTACTTC
CDR3aa: CASRGTGTEIGYEQYF

d_gene: NA
len: 17
abundance: NA
v_gene: TRBV18
j_gene: TRBJ1-1
CDR3nt: TGTGCCAGCTCACCGCGGGGGGTCTCCCCAGGGGACACTGAAGCTTTCTTT
CDR3aa: CASSPRGVSPGDTEAFF

d_gene: NA
len: 13
abundance: once
v_gene: TRBV27
j_gene: TRBJ1-5
CDR3nt: TGTGCCAGCAGCCTTAGTTTAAATCAGCCCCAGCATTTT
CDR3aa: CASSLSLNQPQHF

d_gene: NA
len: 13
abundance: NA
v_gene: TRBV7-2
j_gene: TRBJ1-5
CDR3nt: TGTGCCAGCAGCACGGGACCGGGCGAGCCCCAGCATTTT
CDR3aa: CASSTGPGEPQHF

d_gene: NA
len: 12
abundance: NA
v_gene: TRBV4-3
j_gene: TRBJ2-5
CDR3nt: TGCGCCAGCAGCCGTGATGGCGAGACCCAGTACTTC
CDR3aa: CASSRDGETQYF

d_gene: TRBD1
len: 15
abundance: NA
v_gene: TRBV7-2
j_gene: TRBJ2-1
CDR3nt: TGTGCCAGCAGCGTCCGGGACAGAACCTACAATGAGCAGTTCTTC
CDR3aa: CASSVRDRTYNEQFF

d_gene: NA
len: 11
abundance: NA
v_gene: TRBV7-9
j_gene: TRBJ1-1
CDR3nt: TGTGCCAGCAGCTTTAATGCTGAAGCTTTCTTT
CDR3aa: CASSFNAEAFF

d_gene: NA
len: 15
abundance: NA
v_gene: TRBV5-1
j_gene: TRBJ2-7
CDR3nt: TGCGCCAGCAGCTCCCGTTCGGAGGCGGGTTACGAGCAGTACTTC
CDR3aa: CASSSRSEAGYEQYF

d_gene: TRBD2
len: 16
abundance: NA
v_gene: TRBV5-6
j_gene: TRBJ2-2
CDR3nt: TGTGCCAGCAGCTTACGACTAGCGGGAGGATCCGGGGAGCTGTTTTTT
CDR3aa: CASSLRLAGGSGELFF

d_gene: NA
len: 19
abundance: once
v_gene: TRBV7-2
j_gene: TRBJ1-2
CDR3nt: TGTGCCAGCAGCTTAGCATACCTCGGGGCAATAAACCAAAACTATGGCTACACCTTC
CDR3aa: CASSLAYLGAINQNYGYTF

d_gene: NA
len: 9
abundance: once
v_gene: TRBV29-1
j_gene: TRBJ1-5
CDR3nt: TGCAGGCGGGCCCCGGGTAGGGATTTT
CDR3aa: CRRAPGRDF

d_gene: TRBD2
len: 15
abundance: NA
v_gene: TRBV28
j_gene: TRBJ2-5
CDR3nt: TGTGCCAGCAGGCAGAGACTAGCGGGACAAGAGACCCAGTACTTC
CDR3aa: CASRQRLAGQETQYF

d_gene: NA
len: 15
abundance: NA
v_gene: TRBV18
j_gene: TRBJ2-7
CDR3nt: TGTGCCAGCTCACCACCGGTCGGGGGCGCCAACGAGCAGTACTTC
CDR3aa: CASSPPVGGANEQYF

d_gene: NA
len: 11
abundance: NA
v_gene: TRBV29-1
j_gene: TRBJ2-2
CDR3nt: TGCAGCGTTGTAGCCACCGGGGAGCTGTTTTTT
CDR3aa: CSVVATGELFF

d_gene: NA
len: 18
abundance: NA
v_gene: TRBV28
j_gene: TRBJ2-7
CDR3nt: TGTGCCAGCAGTTTATTCCTGGGATTGTCTAGGTCCTCCTACGAGCAGTACTTC
CDR3aa: CASSLFLGLSRSSYEQYF

d_gene: TRBD1
len: 18
abundance: NA
v_gene: TRBV7-9
j_gene: TRBJ2-3
CDR3nt: TGTGCCAGCAGCTTCCCTAAACTCGGGACAGGGGTAACAGATACGCAGTATTTT
CDR3aa: CASSFPKLGTGVTDTQYF

d_gene: NA
len: 12
abundance: NA
v_gene: TRBV18
j_gene: TRBJ2-3
CDR3nt: TGTGCCAGCTCTGACGGGAGCTATACGCAGTATTTT
CDR3aa: CASSDGSYTQYF

d_gene: NA
len: 17
abundance: NA
v_gene: TRBV28
j_gene: TRBJ2-6
CDR3nt: TGTGCCAGCAGTTTATTTCCACGGTACTCTGGGGCCAACGTCCTGACTTTC
CDR3aa: CASSLFPRYSGANVLTF

d_gene: NA
len: 13
abundance: NA
v_gene: TRBV19
j_gene: TRBJ1-1
CDR3nt: TGTGCCAGTTGGGGGAGCGTAGCCTCTGAAGCTTTCTTT
CDR3aa: CASWGSVASEAFF

d_gene: NA
len: 16
abundance: NA
v_gene: TRBV4-1
j_gene: TRBJ1-5
CDR3nt: TGCGCCAGCAGCCCACAATTGGGGGTTAGCAATCAGCCCCAGCATTTT
CDR3aa: CASSPQLGVSNQPQHF

d_gene: NA
len: 16
abundance: NA
v_gene: TRBV27
j_gene: TRBJ2-3
CDR3nt: TGTGCCAGCAGGGAGGACTTCGGGACCGCCACAGATACGCAGTATTTT
CDR3aa: CASREDFGTATDTQYF

d_gene: TRBD2
len: 17
abundance: once
v_gene: TRBV18
j_gene: TRBJ2-1
CDR3nt: TGTGCCAGCTCACCACCCCAACTAGCGGGAGTCACAAATGAGCAGTTCTTC
CDR3aa: CASSPPQLAGVTNEQFF

d_gene: NA
len: 17
abundance: NA
v_gene: TRBV4-1
j_gene: TRBJ2-7
CDR3nt: TGCGCCAGCAGCCCTATCCCGGGGCAGGCGAACCCCTACGAGCAGTACTTC
CDR3aa: CASSPIPGQANPYEQYF

d_gene: NA
len: 12
abundance: NA
v_gene: TRBV27
j_gene: TRBJ2-3
CDR3nt: TGTGCCAGCAGGACCAACACAGATACGCAGTATTTT
CDR3aa: CASRTNTDTQYF

d_gene: TRBD1
len: 15
abundance: once
v_gene: TRBV6-5
j_gene: TRBJ2-1
CDR3nt: TGTGCCAGCAGGGCTGGGACAGGTTCGTACAATGAGCAGTTCTTC
CDR3aa: CASRAGTGSYNEQFF

d_gene: NA
len: 14
abundance: NA
v_gene: TRBV5-8
j_gene: TRBJ2-1
CDR3nt: TGTGCCAGCAGCTTGCTTGGGCTTGGGGATGAGCAGTTCTTC
CDR3aa: CASSLLGLGDEQFF

d_gene: TRBD1
len: 13
abundance: once
v_gene: TRBV19
j_gene: TRBJ1-1
CDR3nt: TGTGCCAGTAGTACCCTTACAGGGGCCGAAGCTTTCTTT
CDR3aa: CASSTLTGAEAFF

d_gene: TRBD2
len: 16
abundance: NA
v_gene: TRBV10-1
j_gene: TRBJ2-5
CDR3nt: TGCGCCAGCAGTGAGCTAGCGGGAGGGCCCGGGGAGACCCAGTACTTC
CDR3aa: CASSELAGGPGETQYF

d_gene: TRBD2
len: 16
abundance: NA
v_gene: TRBV4-2
j_gene: TRBJ2-7
CDR3nt: TGTGCCAGCAGCCAAGATCTACTAGCGGTAACCTACGAGCAGTACTTC
CDR3aa: CASSQDLLAVTYEQYF

d_gene: NA
len: 14
abundance: NA
v_gene: TRBV7-9
j_gene: TRBJ2-5
CDR3nt: TGTGCCAGCAGCGTCCTAGCCCCAGGAGAGACCCAGTACTTC
CDR3aa: CASSVLAPGETQYF

d_gene: TRBD1
len: 12
abundance: NA
v_gene: TRBV11-2
j_gene: TRBJ1-2
CDR3nt: TGTGCCAGCAGCGATAGAGGGGGCGGCTACACCTTC
CDR3aa: CASSDRGGGYTF

d_gene: NA
len: 17
abundance: NA
v_gene: TRBV2
j_gene: TRBJ1-2
CDR3nt: TGTGCCAGCAGTTCAATCAGGGGTCAGGGCGTCTACTATGGCTACACCTTC
CDR3aa: CASSSIRGQGVYYGYTF

d_gene: NA
len: 17
abundance: once
v_gene: TRBV4-3
j_gene: TRBJ2-5
CDR3nt: TGCGCCAGCAGCCAAGATTGGGACACGATAACCCAAGAGACCCAGTACTTC
CDR3aa: CASSQDWDTITQETQYF

d_gene: NA
len: 14
abundance: NA
v_gene: TRBV7-6
j_gene: TRBJ2-7
CDR3nt: TGTGCCAGCAGTCCCCGGATAGGGGTCGACGAGCAGTACTTC
CDR3aa: CASSPRIGVDEQYF

d_gene: NA
len: 12
abundance: NA
v_gene: TRBV9
j_gene: TRBJ2-1
CDR3nt: TGTGCCAGCAGCGTTGGCTACAATGAGCAGTTCTTC
CDR3aa: CASSVGYNEQFF